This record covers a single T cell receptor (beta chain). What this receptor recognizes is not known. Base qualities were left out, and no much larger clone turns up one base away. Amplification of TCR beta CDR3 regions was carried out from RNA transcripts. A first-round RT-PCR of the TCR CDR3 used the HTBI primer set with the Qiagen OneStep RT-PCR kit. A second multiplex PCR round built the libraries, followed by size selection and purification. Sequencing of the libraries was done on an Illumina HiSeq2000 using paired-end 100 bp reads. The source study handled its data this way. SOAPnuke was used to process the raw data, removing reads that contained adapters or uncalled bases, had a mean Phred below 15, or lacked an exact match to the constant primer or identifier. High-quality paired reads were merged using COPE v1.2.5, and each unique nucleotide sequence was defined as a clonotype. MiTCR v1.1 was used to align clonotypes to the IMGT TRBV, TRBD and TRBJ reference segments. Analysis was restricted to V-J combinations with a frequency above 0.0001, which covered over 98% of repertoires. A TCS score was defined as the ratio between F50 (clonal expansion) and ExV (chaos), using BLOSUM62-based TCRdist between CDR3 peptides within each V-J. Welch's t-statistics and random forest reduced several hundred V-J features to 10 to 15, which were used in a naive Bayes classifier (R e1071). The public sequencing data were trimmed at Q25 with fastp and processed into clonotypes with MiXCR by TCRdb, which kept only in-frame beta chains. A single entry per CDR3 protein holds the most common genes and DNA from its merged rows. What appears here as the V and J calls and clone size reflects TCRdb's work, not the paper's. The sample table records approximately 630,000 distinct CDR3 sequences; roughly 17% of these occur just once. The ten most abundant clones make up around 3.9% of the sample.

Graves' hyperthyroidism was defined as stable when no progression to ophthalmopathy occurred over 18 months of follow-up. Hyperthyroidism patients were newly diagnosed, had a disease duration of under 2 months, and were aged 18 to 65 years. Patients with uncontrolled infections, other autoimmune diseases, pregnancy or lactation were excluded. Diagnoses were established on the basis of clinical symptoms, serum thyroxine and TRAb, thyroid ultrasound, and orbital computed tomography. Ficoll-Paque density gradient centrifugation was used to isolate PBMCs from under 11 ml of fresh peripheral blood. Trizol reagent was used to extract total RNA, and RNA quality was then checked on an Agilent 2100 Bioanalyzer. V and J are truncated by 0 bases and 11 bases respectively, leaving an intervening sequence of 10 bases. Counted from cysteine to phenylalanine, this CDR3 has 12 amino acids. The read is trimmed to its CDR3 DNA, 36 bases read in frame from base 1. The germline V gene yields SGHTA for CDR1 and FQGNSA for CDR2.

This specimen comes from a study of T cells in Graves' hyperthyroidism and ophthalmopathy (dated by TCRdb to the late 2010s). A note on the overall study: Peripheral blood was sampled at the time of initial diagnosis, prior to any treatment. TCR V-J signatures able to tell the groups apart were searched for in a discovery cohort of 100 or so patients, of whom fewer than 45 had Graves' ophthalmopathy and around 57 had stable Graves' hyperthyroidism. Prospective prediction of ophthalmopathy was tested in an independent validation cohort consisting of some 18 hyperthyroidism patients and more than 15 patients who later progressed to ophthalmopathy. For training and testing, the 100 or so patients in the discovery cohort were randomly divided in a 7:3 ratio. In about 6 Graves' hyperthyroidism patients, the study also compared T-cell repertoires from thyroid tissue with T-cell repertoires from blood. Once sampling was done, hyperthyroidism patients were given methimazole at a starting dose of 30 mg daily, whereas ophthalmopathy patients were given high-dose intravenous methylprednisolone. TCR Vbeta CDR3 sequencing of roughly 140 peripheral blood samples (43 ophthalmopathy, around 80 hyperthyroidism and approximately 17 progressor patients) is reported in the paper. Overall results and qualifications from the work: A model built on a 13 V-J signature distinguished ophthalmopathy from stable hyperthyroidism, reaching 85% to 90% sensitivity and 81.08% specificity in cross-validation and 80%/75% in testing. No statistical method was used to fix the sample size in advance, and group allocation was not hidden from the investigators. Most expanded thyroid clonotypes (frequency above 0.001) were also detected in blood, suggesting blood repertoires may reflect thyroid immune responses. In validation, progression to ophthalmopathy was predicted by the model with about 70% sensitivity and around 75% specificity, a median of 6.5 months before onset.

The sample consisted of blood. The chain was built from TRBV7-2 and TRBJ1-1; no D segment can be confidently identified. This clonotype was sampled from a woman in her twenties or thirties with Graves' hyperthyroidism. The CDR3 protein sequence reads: CASSLAGVLAFF. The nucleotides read TGTGCCAGCAGCTTAGCCGGAGTGCTGGCTTTCTTT.